This TCR beta chain was identified in a study of cytomegalovirus exposure and HLA in healthy donors. General study points: Earlier analysis found most TCR beta V segments productive about 87% or about 30% of the time. Sequence variants that were highly shared formed a cluster that was likely a sequencing artifact.

PCR involved 60 Vbeta and 13 Jbeta primers. Method: immunoSEQ multiplex PCR; TCRdb's copy keeps in-frame clones and lacks some. The table lists 95,000 to 150,000 clones, 75% to 80% of them singletons. CDR3 length equals 12 residues. Germline CDR1 is MNHNS and CDR2 is SASEGT. In regard to this clone: The antigen remains unidentified.

Healthy bone marrow donors supplied every sample. The sequenced sample was PBMCs. The chain links TRBV6-1 to TRBJ1-2, with D tentatively TRBD1 (5 bases). The origin of this receptor is a man aged 35 to 55 in good health and CMV-seronegative. The CDR3 loop is CAGGGSVYGYTF. CDR3 sequence (DNA): TGTGCTGGCGGGGGGTCGGTCTATGGCTACACCTTC.